This T cell receptor (beta chain) was obtained from a study of cytomegalovirus exposure and HLA in healthy donors. This CDR3 has 14 amino acids. Germline V gene lookup returns CDR1 MDHEN and CDR2 SYDVKM. V shed 7 bases and J 2 bases; nucleotides not matched to a gene: 5. Vbeta (60) and Jbeta (13) primers were used in the PCR. TCRdb keeps only in-frame clones here, not all; method: immunoSEQ multiplex PCR. The sample includes approximately 200,000 clones, 85% of them seen just once. The V call is TRBV28, the J call TRBJ2-1, with 7 bases identical to TRBD2. Source material: PBMCs. The TCR sequence derives from a woman aged 45-65 years in good health and CMV-seronegative. CDR3: CASNLAVTYNEQFF. The CDR3 DNA reads TGTGCCAGCAACCTAGCGGTAACCTACAATGAGCAGTTCTTC.